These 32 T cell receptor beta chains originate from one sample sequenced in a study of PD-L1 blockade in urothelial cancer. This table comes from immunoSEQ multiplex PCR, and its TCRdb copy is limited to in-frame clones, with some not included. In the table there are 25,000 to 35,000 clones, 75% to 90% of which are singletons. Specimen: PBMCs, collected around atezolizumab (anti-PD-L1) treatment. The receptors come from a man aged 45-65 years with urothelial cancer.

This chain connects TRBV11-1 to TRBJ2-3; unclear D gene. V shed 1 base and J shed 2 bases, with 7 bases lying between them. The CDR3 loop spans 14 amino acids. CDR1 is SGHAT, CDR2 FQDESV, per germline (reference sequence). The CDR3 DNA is TGTGCCAGCAGCTTAGAACCTACCACAGATACGCAGTATTTT. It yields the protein CASSLEPTTDTQYF.

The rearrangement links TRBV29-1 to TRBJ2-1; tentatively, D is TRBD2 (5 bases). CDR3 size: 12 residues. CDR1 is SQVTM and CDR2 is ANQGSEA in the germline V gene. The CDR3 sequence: CRALGRAGEQFF. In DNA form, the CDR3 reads TGCAGGGCACTAGGACGCGCAGGTGAGCAGTTCTTC.

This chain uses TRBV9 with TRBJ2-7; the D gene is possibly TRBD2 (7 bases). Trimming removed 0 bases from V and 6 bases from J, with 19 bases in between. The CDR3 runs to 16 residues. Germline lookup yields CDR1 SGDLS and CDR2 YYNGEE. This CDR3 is CASSVGIGGGPFEQYF. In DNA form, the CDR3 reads TGTGCCAGCAGCGTAGGGATAGGGGGAGGGCCGTTCGAGCAGTACTTC.

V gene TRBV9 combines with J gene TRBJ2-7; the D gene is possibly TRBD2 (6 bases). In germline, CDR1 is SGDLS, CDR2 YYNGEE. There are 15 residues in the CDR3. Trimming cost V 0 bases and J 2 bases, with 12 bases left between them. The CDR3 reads CASSVAGGSTYEQYF. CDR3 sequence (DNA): TGTGCCAGCAGCGTAGCCGGGGGTTCGACCTACGAGCAGTACTTC. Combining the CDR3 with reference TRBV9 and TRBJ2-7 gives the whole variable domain DSGVTQTPKHLITATGQRVTLRCSPRSGDLSVYWYQQSLDQGLQFLIQYYNGEERAKGNILERFSAQQFPDLHSELNLSSLELGDSALYFCASSVAGGSTYEQYFGPGTRLTVT.

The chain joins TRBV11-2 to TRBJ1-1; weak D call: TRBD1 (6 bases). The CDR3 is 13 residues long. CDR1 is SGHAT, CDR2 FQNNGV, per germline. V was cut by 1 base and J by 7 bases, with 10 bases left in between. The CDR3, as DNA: TGTGCCAGCAGCTTAGGTCGGACAGTTGAAGCTTTCTTT. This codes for CASSLGRTVEAFF.

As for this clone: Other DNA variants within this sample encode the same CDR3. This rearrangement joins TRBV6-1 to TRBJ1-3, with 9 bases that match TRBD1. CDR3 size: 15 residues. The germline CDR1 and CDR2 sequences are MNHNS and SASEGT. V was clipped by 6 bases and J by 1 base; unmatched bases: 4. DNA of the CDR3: TGTGCCAGCAGGGGACAGGGAATTTCTGGAAACACCATATATTTT. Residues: CASRGQGISGNTIYF.

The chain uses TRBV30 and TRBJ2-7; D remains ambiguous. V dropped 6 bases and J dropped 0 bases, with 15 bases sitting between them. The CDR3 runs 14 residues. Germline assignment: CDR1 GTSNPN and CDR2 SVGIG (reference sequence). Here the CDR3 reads CACDARGGSYEQYF. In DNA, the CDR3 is TGTGCCTGCGACGCGCGCGGCGGCTCCTACGAGCAGTACTTC.

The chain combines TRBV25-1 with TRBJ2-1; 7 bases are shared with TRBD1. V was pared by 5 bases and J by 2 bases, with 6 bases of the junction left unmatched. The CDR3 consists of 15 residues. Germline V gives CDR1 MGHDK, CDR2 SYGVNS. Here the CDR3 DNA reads TGTGCCAGCAGTCGGGACAGCGTCCCCTACAATGAGCAGTTCTTC. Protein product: CASSRDSVPYNEQFF.

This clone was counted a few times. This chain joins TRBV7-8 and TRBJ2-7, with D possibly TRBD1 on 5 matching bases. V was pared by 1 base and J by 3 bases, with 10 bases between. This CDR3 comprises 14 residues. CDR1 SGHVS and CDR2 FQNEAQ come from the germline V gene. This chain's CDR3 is CASSLGGRNYEQYF. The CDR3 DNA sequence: TGTGCCAGCAGCTTAGGGGGCCGCAACTACGAGCAGTACTTC.

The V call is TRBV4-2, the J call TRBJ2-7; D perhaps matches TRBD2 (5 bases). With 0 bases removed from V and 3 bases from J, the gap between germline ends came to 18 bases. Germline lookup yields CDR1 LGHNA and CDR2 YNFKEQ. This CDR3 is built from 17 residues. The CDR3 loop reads CASSQDHLEGFIYEQYF. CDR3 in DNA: TGTGCCAGCAGCCAAGATCATTTAGAGGGTTTTATCTACGAGCAGTACTTC.

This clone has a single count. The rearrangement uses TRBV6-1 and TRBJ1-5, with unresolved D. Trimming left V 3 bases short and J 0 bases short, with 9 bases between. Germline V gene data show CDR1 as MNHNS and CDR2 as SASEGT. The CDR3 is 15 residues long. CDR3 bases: TGTGCCAGCAGTGAGGAGGGTCTTAGCAATCAGCCCCAGCATTTT. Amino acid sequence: CASSEEGLSNQPQHF.

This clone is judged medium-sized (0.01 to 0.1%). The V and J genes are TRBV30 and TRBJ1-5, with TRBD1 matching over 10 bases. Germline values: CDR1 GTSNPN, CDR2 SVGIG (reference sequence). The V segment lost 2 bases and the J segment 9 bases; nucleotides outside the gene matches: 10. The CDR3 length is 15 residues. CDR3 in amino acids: CAWSISGQGTRPQHF. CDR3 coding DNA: TGTGCCTGGAGTATATCGGGACAGGGGACTAGGCCCCAGCATTTT.

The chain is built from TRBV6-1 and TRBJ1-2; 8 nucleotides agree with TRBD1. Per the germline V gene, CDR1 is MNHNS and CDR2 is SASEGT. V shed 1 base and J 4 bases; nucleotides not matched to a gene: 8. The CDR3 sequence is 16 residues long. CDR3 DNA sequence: TGTGCCAGCAGTGAAGAAGGACAGGGATGGGGCTATGGCTACACCTTC. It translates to CASSEEGQGWGYGYTF.

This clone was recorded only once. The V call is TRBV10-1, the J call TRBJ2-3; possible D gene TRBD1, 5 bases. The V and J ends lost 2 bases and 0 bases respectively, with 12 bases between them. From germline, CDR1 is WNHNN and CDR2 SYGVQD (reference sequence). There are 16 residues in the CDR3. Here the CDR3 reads CASSERGRTSTDTQYF. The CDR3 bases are TGCGCCAGCAGTGAGAGGGGCCGAACTAGCACAGATACGCAGTATTTT.

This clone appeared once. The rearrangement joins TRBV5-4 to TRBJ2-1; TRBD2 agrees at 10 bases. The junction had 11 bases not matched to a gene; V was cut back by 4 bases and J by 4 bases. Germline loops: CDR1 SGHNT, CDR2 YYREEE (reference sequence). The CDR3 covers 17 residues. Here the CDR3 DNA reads TGTGCCAGCAGCCTGGGAGGGAGCGGGGGGGCATACAATGAGCAGTTCTTC. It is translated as CASSLGGSGGAYNEQFF.

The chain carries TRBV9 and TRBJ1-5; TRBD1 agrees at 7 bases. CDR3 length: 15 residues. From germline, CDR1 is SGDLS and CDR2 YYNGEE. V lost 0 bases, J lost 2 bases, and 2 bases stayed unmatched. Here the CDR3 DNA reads TGTGCCAGCAGCGTAGGAGGGGGCGGCAATCAGCCCCAGCATTTT. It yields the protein CASSVGGGGNQPQHF.

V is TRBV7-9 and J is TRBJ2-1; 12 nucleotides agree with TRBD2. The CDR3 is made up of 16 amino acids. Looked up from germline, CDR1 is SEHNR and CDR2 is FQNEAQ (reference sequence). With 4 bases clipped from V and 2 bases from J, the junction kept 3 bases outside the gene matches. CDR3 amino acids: CASSSGLAGPYNEQFF. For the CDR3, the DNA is TGTGCCAGCAGCTCCGGACTAGCGGGGCCCTACAATGAGCAGTTCTTC.

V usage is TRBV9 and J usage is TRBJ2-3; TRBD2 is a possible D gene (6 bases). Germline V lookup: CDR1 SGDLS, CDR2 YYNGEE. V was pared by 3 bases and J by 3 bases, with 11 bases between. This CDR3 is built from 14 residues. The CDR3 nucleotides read TGTGCCAGCAGCGGGATGGGGGGAACAGATACGCAGTATTTT. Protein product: CASSGMGGTDTQYF. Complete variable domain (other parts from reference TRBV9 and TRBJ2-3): DSGVTQTPKHLITATGQRVTLRCSPRSGDLSVYWYQQSLDQGLQFLIQYYNGEERAKGNILERFSAQQFPDLHSELNLSSLELGDSALYFCASSGMGGTDTQYFGPGTRLTVL.

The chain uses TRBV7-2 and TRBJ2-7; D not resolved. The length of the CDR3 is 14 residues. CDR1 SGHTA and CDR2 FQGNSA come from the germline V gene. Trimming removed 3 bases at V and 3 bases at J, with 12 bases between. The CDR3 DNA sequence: TGTGCCAGCAGCTTTGGTAGGAACAGCTACGAGCAGTACTTC. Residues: CASSFGRNSYEQYF.

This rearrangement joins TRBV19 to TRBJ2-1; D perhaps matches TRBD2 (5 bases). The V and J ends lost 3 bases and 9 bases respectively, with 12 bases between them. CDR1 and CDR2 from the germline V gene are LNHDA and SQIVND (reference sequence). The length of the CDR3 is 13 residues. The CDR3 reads CASSILALGEQFF. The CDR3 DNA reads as TGTGCCAGTAGTATTCTAGCTTTGGGTGAGCAGTTCTTC.

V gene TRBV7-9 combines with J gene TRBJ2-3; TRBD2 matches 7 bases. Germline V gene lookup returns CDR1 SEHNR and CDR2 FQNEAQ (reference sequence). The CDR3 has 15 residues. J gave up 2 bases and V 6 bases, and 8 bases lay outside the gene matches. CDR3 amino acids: CASRSSGQLTDTQYF. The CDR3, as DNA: TGTGCCAGCAGATCTAGCGGCCAGCTCACAGATACGCAGTATTTT.

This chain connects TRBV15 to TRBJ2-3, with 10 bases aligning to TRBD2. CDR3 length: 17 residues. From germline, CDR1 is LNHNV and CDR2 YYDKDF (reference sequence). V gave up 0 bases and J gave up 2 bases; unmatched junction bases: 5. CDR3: CATSRDPLAGFTDTQYF. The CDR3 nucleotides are TGTGCCACCAGCAGAGATCCACTAGCGGGGTTCACAGATACGCAGTATTTT.

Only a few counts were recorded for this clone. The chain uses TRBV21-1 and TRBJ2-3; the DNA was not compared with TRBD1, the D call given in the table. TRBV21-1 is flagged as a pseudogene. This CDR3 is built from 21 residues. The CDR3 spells CASSKGMDGGGAIVSTDTQYF. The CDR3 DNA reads TGTGCCAGCAGCAAAGGAATGGACGGCGGTGGGGCGATAGTTAGCACAGATACGCAGTATTTT.

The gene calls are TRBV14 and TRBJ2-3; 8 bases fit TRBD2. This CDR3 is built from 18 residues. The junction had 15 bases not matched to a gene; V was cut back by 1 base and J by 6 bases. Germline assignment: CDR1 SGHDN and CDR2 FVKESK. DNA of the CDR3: TGTGCCAGCAGCCAAGTTCCTTTTGCTAGCGGGTCCCAGGATACGCAGTATTTT. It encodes CASSQVPFASGSQDTQYF.

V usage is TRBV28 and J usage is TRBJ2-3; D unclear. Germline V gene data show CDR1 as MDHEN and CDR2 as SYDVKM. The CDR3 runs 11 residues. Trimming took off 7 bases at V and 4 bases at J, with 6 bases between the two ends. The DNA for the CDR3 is TGTGCCAGCATCACGGCAGATACGCAGTATTTT. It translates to CASITADTQYF.

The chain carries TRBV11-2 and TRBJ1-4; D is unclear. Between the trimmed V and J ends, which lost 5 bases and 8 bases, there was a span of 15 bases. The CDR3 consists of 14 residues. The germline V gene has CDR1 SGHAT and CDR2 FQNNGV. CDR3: CASSPLRIGEKLFF. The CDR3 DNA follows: TGTGCCAGCAGCCCCCTGAGGATCGGAGAAAAACTGTTTTTT.

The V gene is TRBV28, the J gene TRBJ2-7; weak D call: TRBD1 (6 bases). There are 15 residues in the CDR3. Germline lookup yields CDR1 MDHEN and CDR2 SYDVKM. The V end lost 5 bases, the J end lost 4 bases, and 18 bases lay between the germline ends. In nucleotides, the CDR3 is TGTGCCAGCAGTCGACAGGACATGGTGTTATACGAGCAGTACTTC. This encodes CASSRQDMVLYEQYF. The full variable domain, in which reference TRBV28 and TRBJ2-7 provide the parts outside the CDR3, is DVKVTQSSRYLVKRTGEKVFLECVQDMDHENMFWYRQDPGLGLRLIYFSYDVKMKEKGDIPEGYSVSREKKERFSLILESASTNQTSMYLCASSRQDMVLYEQYFGPGTRLTVT.

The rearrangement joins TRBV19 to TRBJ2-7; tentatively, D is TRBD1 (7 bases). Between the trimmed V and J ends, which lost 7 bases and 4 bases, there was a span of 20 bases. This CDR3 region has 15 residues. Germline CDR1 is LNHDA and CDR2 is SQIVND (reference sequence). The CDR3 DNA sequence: TGTGCCAGTACCCCGGGGGCAGGGGGTCGATACGAGCAGTACTTC. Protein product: CASTPGAGGRYEQYF.

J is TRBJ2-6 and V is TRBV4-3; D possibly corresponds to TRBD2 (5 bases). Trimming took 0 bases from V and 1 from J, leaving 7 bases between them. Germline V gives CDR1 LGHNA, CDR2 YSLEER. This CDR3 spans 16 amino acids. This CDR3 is CASSQEGGSGANVLTF. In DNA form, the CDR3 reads TGCGCCAGCAGCCAAGAAGGAGGTTCTGGGGCCAACGTCCTGACTTTC.

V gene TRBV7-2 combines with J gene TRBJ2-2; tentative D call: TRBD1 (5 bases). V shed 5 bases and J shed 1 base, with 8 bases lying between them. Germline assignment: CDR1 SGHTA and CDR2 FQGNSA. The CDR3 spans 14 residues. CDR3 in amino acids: CASSRTGNTGELFF. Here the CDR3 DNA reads TGTGCCAGCAGCAGAACAGGGAACACCGGGGAGCTGTTTTTT.

DNA of the CDR3: TGTGCCAGCAGCCCGGCGGGGAGGACGAATGAAAAACTGTTTTTT. This codes for CASSPAGRTNEKLFF. This chain joins TRBV6-5 and TRBJ1-4; unclear D gene. With 6 bases removed from V and 5 bases from J, the gap between germline ends came to 16 bases. CDR3 length equals 15 residues. Germline V lookup: CDR1 MNHEY, CDR2 SVGAGI.

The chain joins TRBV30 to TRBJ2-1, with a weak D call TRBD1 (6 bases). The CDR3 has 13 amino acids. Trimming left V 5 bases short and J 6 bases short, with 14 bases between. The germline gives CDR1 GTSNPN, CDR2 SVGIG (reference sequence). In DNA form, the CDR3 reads TGTGCCTGGGGATCAGGGGTGGGCAATGAGCAGTTCTTC. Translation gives CAWGSGVGNEQFF. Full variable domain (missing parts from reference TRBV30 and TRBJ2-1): SQTIHQWPATLVQPVGSPLSLECTVEGTSNPNLYWYRQAAGRGLQLLFYSVGIGQISSEVPQNLSASRPQDRQFILSSKKLLLSDSGFYLCAWGSGVGNEQFFGPGTRLTVL.